The 26 T cell receptor beta chains below come from one sample, sequenced in a study of T cells in Graves' hyperthyroidism and ophthalmopathy. Template material for amplifying TCR beta CDR3 regions consisted of RNA transcripts. HTBI primers were used for first-round RT-PCR of the TCR CDR3. TCRdb used MiXCR to reprocess the multiplex PCR reads, holding one entry per CDR3 protein. The sample includes almost 600,000 distinct CDR3 sequences, about 43% of them seen just once. Specimen: peripheral blood or thyroid tissue (not recorded which). These receptors were taken from a woman in her late teens or twenties with Graves' hyperthyroidism.

Ten or more counts support this clonotype. The V call is TRBV20-1, the J call TRBJ2-5; 8 bases are shared with TRBD1. The CDR3 is made up of 14 amino acids. J lost 5 bases, V lost 3 bases, and 8 bases had no gene match. CDR1 is DFQATT and CDR2 is SNEGSKA in the germline V gene (reference sequence). The CDR3 loop is CSASGQGEMETQYF. The CDR3 region has the DNA TGCAGTGCTAGCGGACAGGGTGAGATGGAGACCCAGTACTTC.

This clonotype showed up just a few times. The chain couples TRBV29-1 to TRBJ1-2, with D possibly TRBD1 on 6 matching bases. The CDR3 length is 11 residues. Germline loops: CDR1 SQVTM, CDR2 ANQGSEA. Trimming pared 8 bases from V and 7 bases from J, leaving 14 bases between. Here the CDR3 DNA reads TGCAGCCAACAGGGTCTTAGTGGCTACACCTTC. Its protein is CSQQGLSGYTF.

This chain connects TRBV20-1 to TRBJ1-6; possible D gene TRBD1, 5 bases. CDR1 is DFQATT and CDR2 is SNEGSKA in the germline V gene (reference sequence). V was clipped by 5 bases and J by 13 bases, with 18 bases between them. The CDR3 loop spans 13 amino acids. The chain's CDR3 is CSARRDARVPLHF. The DNA for the CDR3 is TGCAGTGCTCGGCGGGACGCTCGCGTTCCCCTCCACTTT.

The genes are TRBV25-1 and TRBJ1-6; 8 bases are shared with TRBD1. The CDR3 spans 12 residues. Germline V gene lookup returns CDR1 MGHDK and CDR2 SYGVNS. V was clipped by 8 bases and J by 9 bases; unmatched bases: 3. The DNA of the CDR3 is TGTGCCAGCTTGGACAGGGTTTCACCCCTCCACTTT. It yields the protein CASLDRVSPLHF.

Worth noting for this clonotype: The CDR3 carries no conserved terminal phenylalanine or tryptophan, so it likely arises from a read error. This chain connects TRBV29-1 to TRBJ2-7; D possibly corresponds to TRBD2 (5 bases). Trimming removed 3 bases from V and 6 bases from J, with 15 bases in between. Germline V gene lookup returns CDR1 SQVTM and CDR2 ANQGSEA. CDR3 length: 13 amino acids. As DNA, the CDR3 is TGCAGCGTTGAGGGAGACCCCAGAGGCGAGCAGTACCTC. Translated, it gives CSVEGDPRGEQYL.

The sample holds many counts of this clonotype. The rearrangement links TRBV20-1 to TRBJ2-7, with a weak D call TRBD1 (6 bases). Trimming removed 6 bases from V and 0 bases from J, with 12 bases in between. Germline V gene lookup returns CDR1 DFQATT and CDR2 SNEGSKA (reference sequence). CDR3 length: 13 amino acids. For the CDR3, the DNA is TGCAGTGCCCAGGACAGCCTCTCCTACGAGCAGTACTTC. Its translation is CSAQDSLSYEQYF.

This chain uses TRBV13 with TRBJ1-4, with 7 bases aligning to TRBD1. The CDR3 is 17 amino acids. V was clipped by 0 bases and J by 10 bases; unmatched bases: 14. Germline CDR1 reads PRHDT; CDR2 reads FYEKMQ (reference sequence). The CDR3 sequence is CASSLGGRQGVSGKLFF. DNA of the CDR3: TGTGCCAGCAGCTTAGGGGGTAGACAGGGCGTTTCGGGAAAACTGTTTTTT.

As to this clonotype: Just one base apart from a much larger clone, this may be a read error. CDR3 protein: CASSQGALMNTGELSF. The DNA for the CDR3 is TGTGCCAGCAGCCAGGGGGCGCTCATGAACACCGGGGAGCTGTCTTTT. V gene TRBV5-4 combines with J gene TRBJ2-2, with 8 bases that match TRBD1. This CDR3 contains 16 residues. Germline CDR1 and CDR2: SGHNT and YYREEE (reference sequence).

This clonotype has at least ten counts. This CDR3 is CASSLFRQETQYF. CDR3 DNA sequence: TGTGCCAGCAGTTTGTTCCGTCAAGAGACCCAGTACTTC. V gene TRBV12-3 or TRBV12-4 combines with J gene TRBJ2-5; no clear D gene. CDR3 length: 13 residues. The V gene lost 3 bases and the J gene lost 2 bases, with 7 bases spanning the gap.

This clonotype showed up just a few times. The V call is TRBV6-1, the J call TRBJ1-4; 7 bases map to TRBD1. V trimming: 7 bases; J trimming: 0 bases; junction bases outside the gene matches: 11. This CDR3 spans 17 amino acids. Germline lookup yields CDR1 MNHNS and CDR2 SASEGT. The CDR3 nucleotides read TGTGCCAGCACCCTAGGGACAGCTAGCTCAACTAATGAAAAACTGTTTTTT. As protein: CASTLGTASSTNEKLFF.

This clonotype showed up many times. The J gene is TRBJ2-5, the V gene TRBV15; a possible D gene is TRBD1 (6 bases). Trimming removed 10 bases from V and 2 bases from J, with 23 bases in between. This CDR3 has 16 residues. Germline V gene lookup returns CDR1 LNHNV and CDR2 YYDKDF (reference sequence). The CDR3 region has the DNA TGTGCCATCAGACGTTGGGGGCCAGGGTTACAAGAGACCCAGTACTTC. As protein: CAIRRWGPGLQETQYF.

This clonotype was observed many times. The V call is TRBV12-3 or TRBV12-4, the J call TRBJ1-5; D unclear. The ends were cut back, 2 bases at V and 8 bases at J, with 7 bases in the middle. This CDR3 is 12 amino acids long. For the CDR3, the DNA is TGTGCCAGCAGTTTATGGGTGGAGCCCCAGCATTTT. Its translation is CASSLWVEPQHF.

This clonotype appeared a few times. V gene TRBV20-1 combines with J gene TRBJ1-6; a possible D gene is TRBD1 (6 bases). V was clipped by 0 bases and J by 6 bases, with 15 bases between them. Germline V gene data show CDR1 as DFQATT and CDR2 as SNEGSKA (reference sequence). The CDR3 loop spans 16 amino acids. The CDR3 coding sequence is TGCAGTGCTAGAGATCTCACGGGGGCGTCTAATTCACCCCTCCACTTT. Encoded protein: CSARDLTGASNSPLHF.

This clonotype was detected a few times. The rearrangement uses TRBV6-2 or TRBV6-3 and TRBJ2-2, with D perhaps TRBD1 (6 bases). Trimming cost V 7 bases and J 5 bases, with 17 bases left between them. Germline V gives CDR1 MNHEY, CDR2 SVGEGT. The CDR3 spans 15 residues. The CDR3 region has the DNA TGTGCCAGCACTAAGGCAGGGGTCAGGACCGGGGAGCTGTTTTTT. This gives the protein CASTKAGVRTGELFF.

This clonotype was observed at least ten times. This sequence joins TRBV10-1 and TRBJ2-7; D remains ambiguous. This CDR3 is built from 15 residues. V was pared by 0 bases and J by 5 bases, with 14 bases between. From germline, CDR1 is WNHNN and CDR2 SYGVQD (reference sequence). In DNA form, the CDR3 reads TGCGCCAGCAGTGAGTCTCAGGACCCCTATCACGAGCAGTACTTC. Residues: CASSESQDPYHEQYF.

With regard to this clonotype: Relative to the germline gene, one junction end is altered; a read error may explain this. The V call is TRBV10-3, the J call TRBJ1-1; D is perhaps TRBD1 (5 bases). CDR1 and CDR2 from the germline V gene are ENHRY and SYGVKD. The length of the CDR3 is 11 residues. DNA of the CDR3: TGTGCCATCAGTAAGGACACTGGAGCTTCCTTT. Translation: CAISKDTGASF.

This chain links TRBV24-1 with TRBJ1-4, with 11 bases lining up with TRBD1. CDR3 length: 19 residues. The V and J ends lost 4 bases and 2 bases, in that order; junction bases with no gene match: 11. Per germline, CDR1 KGHDR and CDR2 SFDVKD. The CDR3 coding sequence is TGTGCCACCAGTGACCCCGGGACAGGGGGAACCGGCACTAATGAAAAACTGTTTTTT. Its translation: CATSDPGTGGTGTNEKLFF.

The chain employs TRBV6-5 and TRBJ2-7; weak D call: TRBD1 (6 bases). The end of the DNA aligns better with TRBJ2-1, so the J call may be wrong. Germline V gives CDR1 MNHEY, CDR2 SVGAGI. The CDR3 is made up of 16 amino acids. The CDR3 DNA reads as TGTGCCAGCAGTCCTCGGCCCTCATGGGGACAAGATGAGCAGTTCTTC. Protein product: CASSPRPSWGQDEQFF.

This clonotype was seen ten or more times. The chain carries TRBV12-3 or TRBV12-4 and TRBJ2-7; TRBD2 agrees at 10 bases. J lost 4 bases, V lost 5 bases, and 5 bases had no gene match. CDR3 length equals 14 residues. The CDR3 is CASSPLAGGYEQYF. The CDR3 nucleotides read TGTGCCAGCAGTCCGTTAGCGGGAGGTTACGAGCAGTACTTC.

This CDR3 reads CATSDATGGNEKLFF. The CDR3 nucleotides are TGTGCCACCAGTGATGCAACCGGGGGGAATGAAAAACTGTTTTTT. J is TRBJ1-4 and V is TRBV24-1, with D possibly TRBD1 on 5 matching bases. V lost 3 bases to trimming and J lost 5 bases, with 12 bases between them. CDR3 length equals 15 residues. Germline values: CDR1 KGHDR, CDR2 SFDVKD.

This chain uses TRBV29-1 with TRBJ1-5, with D maybe TRBD1 (5 bases). The CDR3 runs to 12 residues. Trimming took 6 bases from V and 3 from J, leaving 9 bases between them. CDR1 and CDR2 from the germline V gene are SQVTM and ANQGSEA. The CDR3 nucleotides are TGCAGCGTCGACAGCGTCAATCAGCCCCAGCATTTT. Translating gives CSVDSVNQPQHF. Full variable domain (missing parts from reference TRBV29-1 and TRBJ1-5): SAVISQKPSRDICQRGTSLTIQCQVDSQVTMMFWYRQQPGQSLTLIATANQGSEATYESGFVIDKFPISRPNLTFSTLTVSNMSPEDSSIYLCSVDSVNQPQHFGDGTRLSIL.

The rearrangement joins TRBV29-1 to TRBJ1-2; D not resolved. The CDR3 runs to 11 residues. Trimming removed 8 bases from V and 7 bases from J, with 14 bases in between. Germline lookup yields CDR1 SQVTM and CDR2 ANQGSEA. CDR3 protein: CSPTGSGGYTF. The CDR3 DNA is TGCAGCCCCACCGGGAGTGGTGGCTACACCTTC.

A few counts support this clonotype. The genes are TRBV3-1 and TRBJ1-2, with unresolved D. Germline lookup yields CDR1 LGHDT and CDR2 YNNKEL (reference sequence). V was pared by 0 bases and J by 3 bases, with 8 bases between. There are 14 residues in the CDR3. CDR3: CASSQDFSDYGYTF. The CDR3 nucleotides read TGTGCCAGCAGCCAAGATTTCAGTGACTATGGCTACACCTTC.

This clonotype was seen repeatedly, ten times or more. The chain recombines TRBV20-1 with TRBJ1-2; TRBD1 matches at 8 bases. The ends lost 6 bases at V and 2 bases at J; junction bases unmatched: 5. The CDR3 is 13 residues long. Germline CDR1 reads DFQATT; CDR2 reads SNEGSKA (reference sequence). The CDR3 DNA reads as TGCAGTGCAACCGGGACAGGCAACTATGGCTACACCTTC. It codes for CSATGTGNYGYTF.

This clonotype was counted between two and nine times. The chain employs TRBV5-1 and TRBJ2-5, with 7 bases fitting TRBD2. CDR3 length: 19 residues. The germline CDR1 and CDR2 sequences are SGHRS and YFSETQ. J lost 3 bases, V lost 6 bases, and 23 bases had no gene match. The chain's CDR3 is CASTRPRLRAGVWEETQYF. CDR3 nucleotide sequence: TGCGCCAGCACCCGCCCCAGACTTCGGGCGGGAGTGTGGGAAGAGACCCAGTACTTC.

The rearrangement links TRBV20-1 to TRBJ2-7; D ambiguous. CDR3 length equals 10 residues. The germline CDR1 and CDR2 sequences are DFQATT and SNEGSKA (reference sequence). Trimming stripped 2 bases from V and 5 bases from J, with 4 bases between. In DNA form, the CDR3 reads TGCAGTGCTAGACCCCACGAGCAGTACTTC. It translates to CSARPHEQYF.